These 25 T cell receptor beta chains were sequenced from one sample in a study of cytomegalovirus exposure and HLA in healthy donors. The PCR used 60 Vbeta and 13 Jbeta primers. This table comes from immunoSEQ multiplex PCR, and its TCRdb copy is limited to in-frame clones, with some not included. The sample yields almost 90,000 clones, 85% seen once. Sequencing input: PBMCs. These receptors all stem from a man aged 40-49 years in good health and CMV-seropositive.

CDR3 protein: CASSPNRGNSYEQYF. The CDR3 region has the DNA TGTGCCAGCAGCCCCAACAGGGGAAACTCCTACGAGCAGTACTTC. The rearrangement uses TRBV7-3 and TRBJ2-7; 7 bases map to TRBD1. The ends lost 5 bases at V and 0 bases at J; junction bases unmatched: 7. CDR1 is SGHTA, CDR2 FQGTGA, per germline. This CDR3 spans 15 amino acids.

The V call is TRBV2, the J call TRBJ1-2; D possibly corresponds to TRBD1 (5 bases). Germline V CDR1 and CDR2: SNHLY, FYNNEI. The CDR3 has 14 amino acids. V was shortened by 6 bases and J by 4 bases, with 15 bases between the two germline ends. This CDR3 is CASSHTQGTYGYTF. As DNA, the CDR3 is TGTGCCAGCAGCCATACGCAGGGCACCTATGGCTACACCTTC.

The chain recombines TRBV14 with TRBJ2-7; 8 nucleotides line up with TRBD2. V was clipped by 4 bases and J by 7 bases; unmatched bases: 12. Germline CDR1 is SGHDN and CDR2 is FVKESK. This CDR3 region has 15 residues. CDR3 residues: CASSPHLGLAGEQYF. As DNA, the CDR3 is TGTGCCAGCAGCCCCCACCTCGGACTAGCCGGGGAGCAGTACTTC.

This rearrangement joins TRBV6-1 to TRBJ2-3; no reliable D call. The CDR3 has 12 amino acids. The germline V and J ends were trimmed by 2 bases and 11 bases, with 11 bases remaining between them. Germline assignment: CDR1 MNHNS and CDR2 SASEGT. The DNA for the CDR3 is TGTGCCAGCAGTGAACCGGCGCGGATGCAGTATTTT. Its protein is CASSEPARMQYF.

V is TRBV5-6 and J is TRBJ2-2; 10 bases are shared with TRBD2. Trimming took 2 bases from V and 3 from J; bases not matched to a gene: 4. Germline CDR1 SGHDT, CDR2 YYEEEE. The CDR3 spans 16 residues. The CDR3 here is CASSLAGGPDTGELFF. In DNA form, the CDR3 reads TGTGCCAGCAGCTTAGCGGGAGGGCCTGACACCGGGGAGCTGTTTTTT.

This clone was recorded a few times. The chain combines TRBV6-1 with TRBJ2-1, with 9 nucleotides matching TRBD2. CDR1 is MNHNS, CDR2 SASEGT, per germline. CDR3 size: 14 residues. The trim removed 1 base at V and 9 bases at J, leaving 4 bases unmatched. For the CDR3, the DNA is TGTGCCAGCAGTGAAGTGCTAGCGGGATGTGAGCAGTTCTTC. Translated: CASSEVLAGCEQFF.

This rearrangement joins TRBV7-3 to TRBJ2-3, with no clear D. V lost 3 bases, J lost 2 bases, and 3 bases lay in between. Per the germline V gene, CDR1 is SGHTA and CDR2 is FQGTGA. The CDR3 is made up of 12 amino acids. CDR3 DNA sequence: TGTGCCAGCAGCTTCAACACAGATACGCAGTATTTT. It is translated as CASSFNTDTQYF.

This clone was counted a single time. The J gene is TRBJ1-4, the V gene TRBV15; D remains ambiguous. V lost 0 bases to trimming and J lost 5 bases, with 7 bases between them. CDR1 LNHNV and CDR2 YYDKDF come from the germline V gene (reference sequence). CDR3 length: 14 residues. The CDR3 sequence is CATSRDRINEKLFF. The CDR3 DNA sequence: TGTGCCACCAGCAGAGACAGGATCAATGAAAAACTGTTTTTT.

The genes are TRBV18 and TRBJ1-4, with 11 bases fitting TRBD1. Trimming removed 5 bases from V and 7 bases from J; junction bases left unmatched: 9. Germline V gene lookup returns CDR1 KGHSH and CDR2 LQKENI. The CDR3 contains 16 residues. The CDR3 loop reads CASSFAPGQGGEKLFF. As DNA, the CDR3 is TGTGCCAGCTCATTTGCGCCGGGACAGGGGGGTGAAAAACTGTTTTTT.

The CDR3 DNA reads TGTGCCAGCAGTTACGCCAGCGGGAGGGGAGTCTACGAGCAGTACTTC. Protein product: CASSYASGRGVYEQYF. V gene TRBV27 combines with J gene TRBJ2-5, with 10 positions matching TRBD2. The DNA end is more similar to TRBJ2-7, so the J call may be wrong. This CDR3 comprises 16 residues. Germline V gives CDR1 MNHEY, CDR2 SMNVEV (reference sequence).

The chain links TRBV28 to TRBJ2-7; D remains unclear. V gave up 0 bases and J gave up 2 bases, with 8 bases separating them. The CDR3 runs to 14 residues. CDR1 is MDHEN and CDR2 is SYDVKM in the germline V gene. CDR3 region: CASSLWAEAYEQYF. CDR3 DNA sequence: TGTGCCAGCAGTTTATGGGCGGAAGCCTACGAGCAGTACTTC.

The genes are TRBV5-1 and TRBJ2-7, with TRBD1 matching over 8 bases. The CDR3 consists of 15 residues. Per the germline V gene, CDR1 is SGHRS and CDR2 is YFSETQ. V lost 4 bases to trimming and J lost 2 bases; unmatched junction nucleotides: 8. In DNA form, the CDR3 reads TGCGCCAGCAGCCCGGACAGGGCTCCCCCCTACGAGCAGTACTTC. This encodes CASSPDRAPPYEQYF.

The rearrangement uses TRBV4-2 and TRBJ2-3; 7 positions match TRBD2. The CDR3 consists of 18 residues. Germline-derived CDR1 and CDR2 are LGHNA and YNFKEQ. The ends lost 0 bases at V and 0 bases at J; junction bases unmatched: 9. CDR3 DNA sequence: TGTGCCAGCAGCCAAGAAGGCGGGAGTCCCCGTAGCACAGATACGCAGTATTTT. It yields the protein CASSQEGGSPRSTDTQYF.

J is TRBJ2-5 and V is TRBV15; 8 nucleotides match TRBD2. Trimming took 6 bases from V and 9 from J; bases not matched to a gene: 9. The length of the CDR3 is 13 residues. Germline V CDR1 and CDR2: LNHNV, YYDKDF (reference sequence). CDR3 DNA: TGTGCCACCAGGGAGGGGGGGCGGGGGGCCCAGTACTTC. Translation gives CATREGGRGAQYF.

This clone was found a few times. The chain employs TRBV5-4 and TRBJ2-3; possible D gene TRBD2, 6 bases. CDR1 and CDR2 (germline): SGHNT, YYREEE (reference sequence). The CDR3 has 14 amino acids. Trimming pared 3 bases from V and 4 bases from J, leaving 12 bases between. CDR3 in DNA: TGTGCCAGCAGCTCTGGAGGGTTGGCAGATACGCAGTATTTT. Its protein product is CASSSGGLADTQYF.

This chain links TRBV12-5 with TRBJ2-3; 15 bases map to TRBD2. Germline assignment: CDR1 LGHNT and CDR2 FRNRAP. V lost 6 bases and J lost 3; bases outside the gene matches: 7. The CDR3 loop spans 17 amino acids. CDR3 DNA sequence: TGTGCTAGTGGCCGGGGACTAGCGGGAGGAGAGACAGATACGCAGTATTTT. Encoded protein: CASGRGLAGGETDTQYF.

This clone came up once. The chain joins TRBV2 to TRBJ2-5; TRBD2 might be the D (9 bases). The closer fit of TRBJ2-7 to the DNA end suggests the J call may be wrong. Germline values: CDR1 SNHLY, CDR2 FYNNEI. The CDR3 loop spans 13 amino acids. CDR3 sequence (DNA): TGTGCCAGCACCGGACAGGGACTAGCCGAGCAGTACTTC. Amino acids: CASTGQGLAEQYF.

The gene calls are TRBV5-1 and TRBJ2-5; TRBD2 aligns across 8 bases. Germline lookup yields CDR1 SGHRS and CDR2 YFSETQ. The V gene end was trimmed by 2 bases and the J gene end by 2 bases; junction bases not matched to a gene: 5. This CDR3 contains 15 residues. CDR3 DNA sequence: TGCGCCAGCAGCTTTACAGCGGGAGTGCAAGAGACCCAGTACTTC. Amino acids: CASSFTAGVQETQYF. The entire variable domain, with the rest obtained from reference TRBV5-1 and TRBJ2-5, is as follows: KAGVTQTPRYLIKTRGQQVTLSCSPISGHRSVSWYQQTPGQGLQFLFEYFSETQRNKGNFPGRFSGRQFSNSRSEMNVSTLELGDSALYLCASSFTAGVQETQYFGPGTRLLVL.

The CDR3 loop reads CASSPSREDTEAFF. CDR3 DNA: TGTGCCAGCAGCCCGAGCAGGGAGGACACTGAAGCTTTCTTT. The rearrangement joins TRBV5-8 to TRBJ1-1, with a weak D call TRBD1 (5 bases). V lost 4 bases and J lost 3, with 13 bases in between. CDR3 length equals 14 residues. Germline CDR1 is SGHTS and CDR2 is YDEGEE.

This chain links TRBV21-1 with TRBJ1-4; TRBD1, as called in the table, went unchecked against the DNA. TRBV21-1 is given as a pseudogene. The CDR3 is 12 residues long. The CDR3: CANRGRCEKLFF. The CDR3 coding sequence is TGTGCCAACAGGGGGCGGTGTGAAAAACTGTTTTTT.

The genes are TRBV9 and TRBJ2-1; 12 bases are shared with TRBD2. CDR1 SGDLS and CDR2 YYNGEE come from the germline V gene. Trimming removed 0 bases from V and 1 base from J; junction bases left unmatched: 5. The CDR3 runs 18 residues. CDR3 bases: TGTGCCAGCAGCGTAGCTACTAGCGGGGGGTCGTCCTACAATGAGCAGTTCTTC. Translation: CASSVATSGGSSYNEQFF.

V gene TRBV21-1 combines with J gene TRBJ2-3; the D call in the table, TRBD2, was not verified against the DNA. TRBV21-1 is a listed pseudogene. The CDR3 runs 15 residues. CDR3 coding DNA: TGTGCCAGCAACGGGACTAGCGGGGTTACAGATACGCAGTATTTT. It specifies CASNGTSGVTDTQYF.

This clone was counted a few times. The CDR3, as DNA: TGTGCCACTAAAAATGGGCTAGCGGGAGGCCAAGAGACCCAGTACTTC. Amino acid sequence: CATKNGLAGGQETQYF. The chain uses TRBV5-4 and TRBJ2-5, with 11 bases fitting TRBD2. CDR3 length equals 16 residues. CDR1 and CDR2 from the germline V gene are SGHNT and YYREEE (reference sequence). After removal of 9 bases from V and 1 base from J, the junction contained 11 bases not matched to a gene.

The chain links TRBV11-2 to TRBJ2-1; 11 bases line up with TRBD2. Per the germline V gene, CDR1 is SGHAT and CDR2 is FQNNGV. The CDR3 spans 15 residues. J was trimmed by 14 bases and V by 5 bases; bases with no gene match: 14. CDR3 nucleotide sequence: TGTGCCAGCAGCCCAGACTCTAGCGGGGGGACCCGGGAGTTCTTC. The encoded protein is CASSPDSSGGTREFF.

The V call is TRBV4-1, the J call TRBJ2-2, with D perhaps TRBD2 (6 bases). Germline V gene lookup returns CDR1 MGHRA and CDR2 YSYEKL. Trimming shortened V by 0 bases and J by 6 bases, and 11 bases separated the two germline ends. The CDR3 has 15 residues. CDR3 coding DNA: TGCGCCAGCAGCCAAGATGTATGGGGGGCCGGGGAGCTGTTTTTT. Amino acids: CASSQDVWGAGELFF.